These T cell receptor beta chains were read from a single sample in a study of OX40 agonist ivuxolimab in advanced cancers. Profiled with immunoSEQ multiplex PCR; TCRdb holds only in-frame clones, not every one. The data show around 150,000 clones, 90% to 95% seen once. This material consisted of CD4+ or CD8+ T cells sorted from blood, taken in a trial of the OX40 agonist ivuxolimab. These receptors were obtained from an adult with an advanced solid tumor such as melanoma, head and neck, liver or kidney cancer. The CDR3 runs from the conserved cysteine through the conserved F or W. D genes are given only for firm matches. Expanded clones get a size class; other rows say once, few or many, or leave the size out.

.	14	.	TRBV5-4	TRBJ2-5	CASSLVSGQETQYF	TGTGCCAGCAGCTTGGTGTCAGGCCAAGAGACCCAGTACTTC
.	15	.	TRBV11-2	TRBJ2-7	CASSLEGLPTYEQYF	TGTGCCAGCAGCTTAGAGGGACTCCCTACCTACGAGCAGTACTTC
.	13	.	TRBV28	TRBJ1-1	CASTLIQGPEAFF	TGTGCCAGCACCCTAATCCAGGGCCCTGAAGCTTTCTTT
.	13	.	TRBV11-2	TRBJ1-5	CASSLNRNQPQHF	TGTGCCAGCAGCTTGAACCGCAATCAGCCCCAGCATTTT
TRBD1	13	.	TRBV6-1	TRBJ2-1	CASSQTGGGEQFF	TGTGCCAGCAGTCAGACAGGGGGGGGTGAGCAGTTCTTC
TRBD1	16	.	TRBV5-1	TRBJ1-1	CASSRVQGGLGTEAFF	TGCGCCAGCAGTAGGGTACAGGGGGGATTGGGCACTGAAGCTTTCTTT
.	14	.	TRBV10-3	TRBJ2-3	CAIKAGTSTDTQYF	TGTGCCATCAAAGCTGGAACCTCCACAGATACGCAGTATTTT
.	15	.	TRBV11-3	TRBJ2-7	CASSLGTTSSYEQYF	TGTGCCAGCAGCTTAGGGACTACTAGCTCCTACGAGCAGTACTTC
TRBD2	18	.	TRBV28	TRBJ2-7	CASTRQAVTSGKSYEQYF	TGTGCCAGCACCCGACAGGCCGTGACTAGCGGGAAGTCCTACGAGCAGTACTTC
.	14	.	TRBV18	TRBJ2-7	CASSPSLGTGEQYF	TGTGCCAGCTCGCCTAGCCTAGGGACGGGCGAGCAGTACTTC
TRBD2	15	.	TRBV13	TRBJ2-7	CASSPSSGVAYEQYF	TGTGCCAGCAGCCCCTCAAGCGGGGTAGCCTACGAGCAGTACTTC
TRBD1	13	few	TRBV18	TRBJ1-2	CASSHDRDYGYTF	TGTGCCAGCTCACATGACAGGGACTATGGCTACACCTTC
.	16	.	TRBV5-4	TRBJ2-2	CASSSTSRMNTGELFF	TGTGCCAGCAGCTCCACCTCGCGGATGAACACCGGGGAGCTGTTTTTT
.	15	.	TRBV7-2	TRBJ2-1	CASSPDSTPDNEQFF	TGTGCCAGCAGCCCGGACTCTACTCCCGACAATGAGCAGTTCTTC
TRBD1	15	.	TRBV5-4	TRBJ1-2	CASSSRDRSNYGYTF	TGTGCCAGCAGCTCGCGGGACAGATCTAACTATGGCTACACCTTC
.	13	once	TRBV18	TRBJ2-3	CASSPIGADTQYF	TGTGCCAGCTCACCAATCGGTGCAGATACGCAGTATTTT
.	13	once	TRBV10-3	TRBJ1-4	CAIREGPNEKLFF	TGTGCCATCAGAGAAGGTCCTAATGAAAAACTGTTTTTT
TRBD1	13	.	TRBV7-9	TRBJ1-1	CASSSGTVYEAFF	TGTGCCAGCAGCTCAGGGACAGTCTATGAAGCTTTCTTT
TRBD2	16	.	TRBV7-7	TRBJ2-3	CASSKIAGAITDTQYF	TGTGCCAGCAGCAAAATAGCGGGGGCGATCACAGATACGCAGTATTTT
TRBD2	17	.	TRBV7-8	TRBJ2-1	CASSSTPGGAGAGQQFF	TGTGCCAGCAGCTCAACCCCCGGAGGAGCGGGAGCGGGGCAGCAGTTCTTC
TRBD1	13	.	TRBV29-1	TRBJ1-1	CSTGQGSYTEAFF	TGCAGCACAGGACAGGGGTCTTACACTGAAGCTTTCTTT
.	18	.	TRBV15	TRBJ2-3	CATSRELGLPPSTDTQYF	TGTGCCACCAGCAGAGAACTGGGACTGCCTCCTAGCACAGATACGCAGTATTTT
.	19	.	TRBV5-5	TRBJ1-5	CASSLAVAGLGLSNQPQHF	TGTGCCAGCAGCTTGGCGGTGGCAGGGTTGGGTCTGAGCAATCAGCCCCAGCATTTT
TRBD1	16	once	TRBV4-1	TRBJ1-2	CASSQGPRDSRFGYTF	TGCGCCAGCAGCCAAGGCCCCCGGGACAGTCGGTTTGGCTACACCTTC
TRBD1	16	.	TRBV11-2	TRBJ2-5	CASSPNRGQGGETQYF	TGTGCCAGCAGCCCAAACAGGGGGCAAGGGGGAGAGACCCAGTACTTC
.	14	.	TRBV28	TRBJ1-1	CASSLSGVGTEAFF	TGTGCCAGCAGTTTATCCGGGGTAGGCACTGAAGCTTTCTTT
TRBD1	13	.	TRBV7-2	TRBJ2-6	CASNRDRGNVLTF	TGTGCCAGCAACAGGGACAGGGGCAACGTCCTGACTTTC
.	13	.	TRBV28	TRBJ2-5	CASSKQGIGTQYF	TGTGCCAGCAGCAAACAGGGAATAGGGACCCAGTACTTC
.	13	.	TRBV6-1	TRBJ2-2	CASSVTGPGELFF	TGTGCCAGCAGTGTGACAGGCCCCGGGGAGCTGTTTTTT
TRBD2	15	.	TRBV28	TRBJ2-1	CASSPGTSGRGEQFF	TGTGCCAGCAGTCCCGGGACTAGCGGGAGAGGTGAGCAGTTCTTC
.	15	.	TRBV6-6	TRBJ2-7	CASSYSYRGGYEQYF	TGTGCCAGCAGTTACTCGTATCGGGGAGGCTACGAGCAGTACTTC
TRBD2	13	.	TRBV7-9	TRBJ2-7	CASSLGLAHEQYF	TGTGCCAGCAGCTTAGGACTAGCCCACGAGCAGTACTTC
.	15	.	TRBV5-1	TRBJ2-5	CASNDPTRGGETQYF	TGCGCCAGCAACGATCCAACCAGGGGTGGGGAGACCCAGTACTTC
TRBD1	14	.	TRBV4-1	TRBJ1-4	CASSQGQGSEKLFF	TGCGCCAGCAGCCAAGGACAGGGAAGTGAAAAACTGTTTTTT
.	12	.	TRBV28	TRBJ1-2	CASSLRQGGYTF	TGTGCCAGCAGTTTGCGGCAGGGTGGCTACACCTTC
.	15	.	TRBV18	TRBJ1-5	CASSPSAISNQPQHF	TGTGCCAGCTCACCCTCGGCTATTAGCAATCAGCCCCAGCATTTT
.	14	.	TRBV9	TRBJ2-1	CASSAHVAENEQFF	TGTGCCAGCAGCGCCCACGTGGCTGAGAATGAGCAGTTCTTC
.	17	.	TRBV9	TRBJ1-1	CASSVRPDLLGDTEAFF	TGTGCCAGCAGCGTCCGGCCCGACCTCCTAGGGGACACTGAAGCTTTCTTT